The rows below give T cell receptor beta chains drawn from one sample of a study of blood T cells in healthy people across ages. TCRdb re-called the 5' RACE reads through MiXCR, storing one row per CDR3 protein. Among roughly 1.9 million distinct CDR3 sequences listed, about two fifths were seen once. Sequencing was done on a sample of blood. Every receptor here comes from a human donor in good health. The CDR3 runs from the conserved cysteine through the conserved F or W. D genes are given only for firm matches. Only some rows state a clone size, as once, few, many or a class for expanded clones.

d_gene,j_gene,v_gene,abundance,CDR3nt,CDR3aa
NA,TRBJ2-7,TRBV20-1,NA,TGCAGTGCTAGAGTCTCGGCAGTTACCTACGAGCAGTACTTC,CSARVSAVTYEQYF
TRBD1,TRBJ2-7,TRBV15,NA,TGTGCCACCAGCAGAGATCCGGGACAGTTCTCCTACGAGCAGTACTTC,CATSRDPGQFSYEQYF
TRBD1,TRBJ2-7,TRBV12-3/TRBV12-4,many,TGTGCCAGCAGTGGGACAGGGGGCTACGAGCAGTACTTC,CASSGTGGYEQYF
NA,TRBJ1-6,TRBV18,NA,TGTGCCAGCTCACCGCAAGGGGGAACAGCAAATTCACCCCTCCACTTT,CASSPQGGTANSPLHF
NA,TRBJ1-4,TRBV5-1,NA,TGCGCCAGCAGCTTGTCCCAAGGGGATGGACGGGAAAAACTGTTTTTT,CASSLSQGDGREKLFF
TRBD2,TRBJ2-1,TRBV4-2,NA,TGTGCCAGGAGCCAGGCCAGCGGGGGTTATGAGCAGTTCTTC,CARSQASGGYEQFF
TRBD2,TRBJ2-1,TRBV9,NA,TGTGCCAGCAGCCCGCGGGGGGGAAAGGATGAGCAGTTCTTC,CASSPRGGKDEQFF
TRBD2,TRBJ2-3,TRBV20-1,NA,TGCAGTGCTAGGGTAGCGGGGGGTCGAACAGATACGCAGTATTTT,CSARVAGGRTDTQYF
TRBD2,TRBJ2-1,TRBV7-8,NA,TGTGCCAGCAGCTACGGGACTAGCGTTGAGCAGTTCTTC,CASSYGTSVEQFF
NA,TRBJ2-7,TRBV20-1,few,TGCAGTGCTAGTAAGGGGGTAACAGGCTCCTTTTGGGAGCAGTACTTC,CSASKGVTGSFWEQYF
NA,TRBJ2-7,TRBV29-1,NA,TGCAGCGTTGGCGAGAACCCCTACGAGCAGTACTTC,CSVGENPYEQYF
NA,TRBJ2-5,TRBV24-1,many,TGTGCCACCAGTGATCAGTACCAAGAGACCCAGTACTTC,CATSDQYQETQYF